This T cell receptor beta chain derives from a study of blood T cell repertoires in COVID-19. The repertoire was sequenced with immunoSEQ multiplex PCR; TCRdb's copy has only in-frame clones and lacks some. The sample records about 42,000 clones, more than 70% being singletons. Per the germline V gene, CDR1 is MNHEY and CDR2 is SVGAGI. The V and J ends lost 3 bases and 0 bases, in that order; junction bases with no gene match: 4. CDR3 length: 16 amino acids. Sequenced input: peripheral blood. The sequence was collected from a human donor in a cohort sampled during active COVID-19. The rearrangement uses TRBV6-5 and TRBJ1-3, with 8 bases aligning to TRBD1. The CDR3 bases are TGTGCCAGCAGTTATTCCGACAGGGGCTCTGGAAACACCATATATTTT. Protein product: CASSYSDRGSGNTIYF.